A single TCR beta chain is shown here with its context. Cohort allocation depended upon clinical history that participants reported. Measured with immunoSEQ multiplex PCR; TCRdb has only the in-frame clones, and not every one. The data show fewer than 200,000 clones, about 83% seen once. This specimen comes from a study of blood T cell repertoires in COVID-19. On the study more broadly: From the United States, Italy and Spain came samples of acute and convalescent COVID-19. Nucleic acid was either cDNA or gDNA, and it came from T cells, B-cell-depleted T cells, or PBMCs.

This CDR3 is built from 13 residues. The V segment lost 8 bases and the J segment 4 bases; nucleotides outside the gene matches: 7. Germline V CDR1 and CDR2: LGHNA, YSLEER. The chain employs TRBV4-3 and TRBJ2-5; 7 bases are a match to TRBD2. This TCR came from a woman aged 45 to 65 in a cohort exposed to, infected with or recovered from COVID-19 (not recorded which). Sequencing was performed on PBMCs or T cells enriched from blood (not recorded which). The CDR3 loop is CASGYERGETQYF. CDR3 nucleotide sequence: TGCGCCAGCGGATATGAGCGGGGAGAGACCCAGTACTTC.